This is a list of T cell receptor beta chains from one sample in a study of T cell responses to AZD1222 COVID-19 vaccine. Method: immunoSEQ multiplex PCR; TCRdb's copy keeps in-frame clones and lacks some. The table shows about 150,000 clones, with roughly 94% occurring only once. The input for sequencing was peripheral blood, taken on day 0 of AZD1222 vaccination. The receptors originated from an adult in good health. The CDR3 runs from the conserved cysteine through the conserved F or W. Each record gives: CDR3 length, J gene, clone size, V gene, CDR3 protein. Expanded clones get a size class; other rows say once, few or many, or leave the size out.

CDR3 length: 15; J gene: TRBJ2-2; clone size: -; V gene: TRBV27; CDR3 protein: CASRGLAAVAGELFF
CDR3 length: 12; J gene: TRBJ1-5; clone size: once; V gene: TRBV29-1; CDR3 protein: CSVQGENQPQHF
CDR3 length: 15; J gene: TRBJ1-2; clone size: -; V gene: TRBV5-4; CDR3 protein: CASSGGQIANYGYTF
CDR3 length: 15; J gene: TRBJ2-1; clone size: -; V gene: TRBV7-8; CDR3 protein: CASSLGQGAYNEQFF
CDR3 length: 16; J gene: TRBJ1-5; clone size: -; V gene: TRBV2; CDR3 protein: CASSGQGPYSNQPQHF
CDR3 length: 15; J gene: TRBJ1-6; clone size: -; V gene: TRBV7-2; CDR3 protein: CASSPSRGASSPLHF
CDR3 length: 13; J gene: TRBJ2-1; clone size: -; V gene: TRBV19; CDR3 protein: CASSQIRQGRQFF
CDR3 length: 14; J gene: TRBJ2-3; clone size: -; V gene: TRBV6-2/TRBV6-3; CDR3 protein: CASSYSSSTDTQYF
CDR3 length: 13; J gene: TRBJ2-5; clone size: once; V gene: TRBV7-3; CDR3 protein: CASSLLAGETQYF
CDR3 length: 10; J gene: TRBJ2-1; clone size: -; V gene: TRBV19; CDR3 protein: CASSRDEQFF
CDR3 length: 13; J gene: TRBJ1-5; clone size: -; V gene: TRBV2; CDR3 protein: CASSRGGSQPQHF
CDR3 length: 12; J gene: TRBJ2-2; clone size: -; V gene: TRBV5-5; CDR3 protein: CASSLLAGELFF
CDR3 length: 10; J gene: TRBJ2-1; clone size: -; V gene: TRBV7-8; CDR3 protein: CASKNNEQFF
CDR3 length: 13; J gene: TRBJ2-3; clone size: -; V gene: TRBV6-5; CDR3 protein: CASSYRGGDTQYF
CDR3 length: 15; J gene: TRBJ1-1; clone size: -; V gene: TRBV28; CDR3 protein: CASSSGTMGGETAFF
CDR3 length: 15; J gene: TRBJ1-2; clone size: once; V gene: TRBV28; CDR3 protein: CASSFRTPSGYGYTF
CDR3 length: 14; J gene: TRBJ1-5; clone size: -; V gene: TRBV19; CDR3 protein: CASRAGGGSQPQHF
CDR3 length: 13; J gene: TRBJ1-1; clone size: -; V gene: TRBV10-3; CDR3 protein: CAISESLASEAFF
CDR3 length: 12; J gene: TRBJ1-1; clone size: -; V gene: TRBV5-6; CDR3 protein: CASSLGANPAFF
CDR3 length: 17; J gene: TRBJ1-6; clone size: once; V gene: TRBV27; CDR3 protein: CASSSYLRQGYNSPLHF
CDR3 length: 14; J gene: TRBJ1-4; clone size: once; V gene: TRBV4-1; CDR3 protein: CASSQRGFNEKLFF
CDR3 length: 13; J gene: TRBJ1-1; clone size: -; V gene: TRBV29-1; CDR3 protein: CSVLRQGNTEAFF
CDR3 length: 14; J gene: TRBJ1-3; clone size: once; V gene: TRBV3-1/TRBV3-2; CDR3 protein: CASSPGTGRNTIYF
CDR3 length: 14; J gene: TRBJ1-1; clone size: -; V gene: TRBV10-1; CDR3 protein: CASSESLRGAEAFF
CDR3 length: 14; J gene: TRBJ2-5; clone size: -; V gene: TRBV5-6; CDR3 protein: CASSSDYPGVTQYF
CDR3 length: 14; J gene: TRBJ1-4; clone size: -; V gene: TRBV5-1; CDR3 protein: CASSLAGSNEKLFF
CDR3 length: 14; J gene: TRBJ2-3; clone size: -; V gene: TRBV2; CDR3 protein: CAVYEATSGIGQYF
CDR3 length: 15; J gene: TRBJ1-2; clone size: -; V gene: TRBV10-1; CDR3 protein: CASSEGTGANYGYTF
CDR3 length: 15; J gene: TRBJ1-5; clone size: -; V gene: TRBV5-3; CDR3 protein: CARSGEGPPNQPQHF
CDR3 length: 12; J gene: TRBJ1-2; clone size: -; V gene: TRBV5-1; CDR3 protein: CASSQGASGYTF
CDR3 length: 13; J gene: TRBJ2-5; clone size: -; V gene: TRBV6-4; CDR3 protein: CASSAGQGSLQYF
CDR3 length: 14; J gene: TRBJ1-1; clone size: many; V gene: TRBV19; CDR3 protein: CASRTGEGNTEAFF
CDR3 length: 18; J gene: TRBJ1-6; clone size: -; V gene: TRBV24-1; CDR3 protein: CATSDLPLWTQVGVPLHF